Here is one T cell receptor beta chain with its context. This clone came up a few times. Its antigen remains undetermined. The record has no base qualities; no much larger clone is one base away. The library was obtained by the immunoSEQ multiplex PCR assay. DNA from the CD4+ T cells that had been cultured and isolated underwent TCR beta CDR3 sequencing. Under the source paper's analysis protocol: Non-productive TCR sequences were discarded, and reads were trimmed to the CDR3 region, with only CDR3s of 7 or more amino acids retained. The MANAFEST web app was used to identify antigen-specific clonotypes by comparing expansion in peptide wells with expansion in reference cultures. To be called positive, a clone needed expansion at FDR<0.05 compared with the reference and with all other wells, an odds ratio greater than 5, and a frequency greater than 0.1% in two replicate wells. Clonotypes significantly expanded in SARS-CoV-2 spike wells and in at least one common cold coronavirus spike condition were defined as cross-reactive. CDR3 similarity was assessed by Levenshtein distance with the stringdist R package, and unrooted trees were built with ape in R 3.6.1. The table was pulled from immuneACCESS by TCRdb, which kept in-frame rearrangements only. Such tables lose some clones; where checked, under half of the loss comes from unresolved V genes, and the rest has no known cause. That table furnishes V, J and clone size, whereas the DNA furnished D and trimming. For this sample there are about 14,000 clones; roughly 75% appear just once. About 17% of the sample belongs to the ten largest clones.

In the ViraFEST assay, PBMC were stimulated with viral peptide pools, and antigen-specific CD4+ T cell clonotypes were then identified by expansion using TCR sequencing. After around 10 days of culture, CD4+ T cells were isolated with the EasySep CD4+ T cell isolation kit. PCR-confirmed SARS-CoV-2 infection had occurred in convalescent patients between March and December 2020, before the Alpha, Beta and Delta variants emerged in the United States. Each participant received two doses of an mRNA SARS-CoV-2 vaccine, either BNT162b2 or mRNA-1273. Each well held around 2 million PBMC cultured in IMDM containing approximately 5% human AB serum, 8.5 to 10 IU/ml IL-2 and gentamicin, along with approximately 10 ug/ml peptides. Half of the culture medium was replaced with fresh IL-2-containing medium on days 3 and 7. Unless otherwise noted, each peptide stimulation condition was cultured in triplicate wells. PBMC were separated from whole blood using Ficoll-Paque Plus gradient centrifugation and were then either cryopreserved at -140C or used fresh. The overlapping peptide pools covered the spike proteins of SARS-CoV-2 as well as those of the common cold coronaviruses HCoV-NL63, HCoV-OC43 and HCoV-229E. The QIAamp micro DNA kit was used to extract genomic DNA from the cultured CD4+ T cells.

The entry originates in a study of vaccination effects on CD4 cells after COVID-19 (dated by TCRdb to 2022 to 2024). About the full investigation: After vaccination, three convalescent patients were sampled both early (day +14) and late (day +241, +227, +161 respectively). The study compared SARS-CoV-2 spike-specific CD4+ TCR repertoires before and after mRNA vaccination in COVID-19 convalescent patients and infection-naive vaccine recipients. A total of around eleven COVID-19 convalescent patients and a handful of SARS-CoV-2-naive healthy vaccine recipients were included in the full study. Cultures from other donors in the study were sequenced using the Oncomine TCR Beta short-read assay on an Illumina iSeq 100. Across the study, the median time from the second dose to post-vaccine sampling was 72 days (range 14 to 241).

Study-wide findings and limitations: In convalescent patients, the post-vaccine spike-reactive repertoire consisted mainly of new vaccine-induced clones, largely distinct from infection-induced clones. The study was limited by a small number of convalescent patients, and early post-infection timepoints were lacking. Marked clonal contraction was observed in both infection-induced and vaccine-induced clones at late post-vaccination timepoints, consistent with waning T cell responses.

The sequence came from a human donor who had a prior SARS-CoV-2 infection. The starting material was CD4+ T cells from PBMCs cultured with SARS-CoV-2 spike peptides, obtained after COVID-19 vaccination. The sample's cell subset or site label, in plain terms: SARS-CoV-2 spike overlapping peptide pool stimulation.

This receptor carries the CDR3 CAAAGSPNNEQFF. The DNA sequence is TGTGCGGCTGCAGGGTCCCCTAACAATGAGCAGTTCTTC. The V and J segments used are TRBV2 and TRBJ2-1, and possibly TRBD1, on 5 matching bases. The germline V gene supplies CDR1 SNHLY and CDR2 FYNNEI. From the cysteine up to the phenylalanine, the CDR3 has a length of 13 residues. Only the CDR3 DNA is retained, 39 bases long and in frame from the first base.